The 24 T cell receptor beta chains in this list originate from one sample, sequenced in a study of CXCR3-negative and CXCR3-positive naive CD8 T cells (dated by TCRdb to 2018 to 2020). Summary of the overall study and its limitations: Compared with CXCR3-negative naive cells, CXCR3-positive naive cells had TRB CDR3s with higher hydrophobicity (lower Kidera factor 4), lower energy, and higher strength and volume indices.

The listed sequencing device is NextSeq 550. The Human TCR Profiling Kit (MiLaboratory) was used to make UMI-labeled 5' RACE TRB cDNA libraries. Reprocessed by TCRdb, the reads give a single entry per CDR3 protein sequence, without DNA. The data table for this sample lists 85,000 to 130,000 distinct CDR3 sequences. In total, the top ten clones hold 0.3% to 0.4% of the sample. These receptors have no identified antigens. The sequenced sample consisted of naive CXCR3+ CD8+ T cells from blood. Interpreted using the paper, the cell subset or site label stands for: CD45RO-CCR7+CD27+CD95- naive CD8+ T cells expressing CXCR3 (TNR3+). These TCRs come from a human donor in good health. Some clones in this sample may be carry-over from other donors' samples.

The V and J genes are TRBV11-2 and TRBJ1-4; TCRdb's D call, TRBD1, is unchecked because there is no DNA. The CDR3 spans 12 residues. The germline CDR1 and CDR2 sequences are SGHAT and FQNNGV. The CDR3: CASSSQGEKLFF.

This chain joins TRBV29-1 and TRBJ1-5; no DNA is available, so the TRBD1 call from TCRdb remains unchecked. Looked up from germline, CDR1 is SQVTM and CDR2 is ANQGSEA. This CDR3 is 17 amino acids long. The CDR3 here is CSVKLPGSRDSNQPQHF.

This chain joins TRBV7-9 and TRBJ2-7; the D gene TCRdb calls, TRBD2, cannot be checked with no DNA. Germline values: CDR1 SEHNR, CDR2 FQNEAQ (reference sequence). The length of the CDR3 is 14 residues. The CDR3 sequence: CASSLRDYIYEQYF.

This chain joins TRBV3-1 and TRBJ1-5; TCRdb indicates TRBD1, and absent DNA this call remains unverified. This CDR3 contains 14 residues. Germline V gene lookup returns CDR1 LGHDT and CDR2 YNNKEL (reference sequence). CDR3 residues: CASSQGQGVQPQHF.

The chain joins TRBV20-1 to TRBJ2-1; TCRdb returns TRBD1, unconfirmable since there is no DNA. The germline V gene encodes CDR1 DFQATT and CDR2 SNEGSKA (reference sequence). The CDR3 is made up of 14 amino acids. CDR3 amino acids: CSARDFVRGNEQFF.

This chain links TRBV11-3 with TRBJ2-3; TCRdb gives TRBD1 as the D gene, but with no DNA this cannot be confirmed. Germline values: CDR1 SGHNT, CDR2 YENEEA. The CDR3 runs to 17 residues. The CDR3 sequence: CASSLFRGAPNTDTQYF.

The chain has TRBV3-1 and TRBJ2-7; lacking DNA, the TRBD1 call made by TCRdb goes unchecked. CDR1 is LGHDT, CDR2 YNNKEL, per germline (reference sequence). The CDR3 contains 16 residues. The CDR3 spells CASSQEWSGSSYEQYF.

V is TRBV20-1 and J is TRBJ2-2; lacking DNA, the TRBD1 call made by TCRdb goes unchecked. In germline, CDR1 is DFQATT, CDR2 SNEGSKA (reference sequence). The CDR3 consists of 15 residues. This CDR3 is CSARTGQGDTGELFF.

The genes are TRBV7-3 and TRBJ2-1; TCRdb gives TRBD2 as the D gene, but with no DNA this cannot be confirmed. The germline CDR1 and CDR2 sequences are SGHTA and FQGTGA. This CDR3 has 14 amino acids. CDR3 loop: CASSLHREGGEQFF.

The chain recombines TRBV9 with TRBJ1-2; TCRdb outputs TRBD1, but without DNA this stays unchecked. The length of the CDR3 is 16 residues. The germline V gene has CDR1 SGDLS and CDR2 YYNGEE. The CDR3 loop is CASSPTSLAGGDGYTF.

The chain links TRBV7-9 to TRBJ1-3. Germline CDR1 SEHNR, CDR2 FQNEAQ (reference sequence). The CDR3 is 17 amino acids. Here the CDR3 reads CASSLPLAESSGNTIYF.

The CDR3 spells CATRTVSSYEQYF. J is TRBJ2-7 and V is TRBV27; no DNA is available, so the TRBD1 call from TCRdb remains unchecked. CDR1 MNHEY and CDR2 SMNVEV come from the germline V gene (reference sequence). The length of the CDR3 is 13 residues.

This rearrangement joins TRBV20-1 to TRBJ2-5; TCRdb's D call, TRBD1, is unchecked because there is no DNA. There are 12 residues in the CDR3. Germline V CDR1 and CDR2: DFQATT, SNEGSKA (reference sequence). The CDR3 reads CSASWGQETQYF.

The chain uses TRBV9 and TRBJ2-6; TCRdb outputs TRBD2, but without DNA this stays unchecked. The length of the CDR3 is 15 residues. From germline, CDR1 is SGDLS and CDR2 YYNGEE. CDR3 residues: CASRRGEAGANVLTF.

CDR3: CASSSRGNEQFF. The gene calls are TRBV21-1 and TRBJ2-1; TCRdb's D call of TRBD1 is untestable without DNA. TRBV21-1 is described as a pseudogene. This CDR3 is 12 amino acids long.

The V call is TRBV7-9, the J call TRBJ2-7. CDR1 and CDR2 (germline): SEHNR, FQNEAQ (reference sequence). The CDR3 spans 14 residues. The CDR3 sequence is CASSALGGAYEQYF.

The CDR3 loop reads CAISEPTGTAGELFF. V is TRBV10-3 and J is TRBJ2-2; checking the TCRdb D call of TRBD1 is not possible without DNA. The CDR3 consists of 15 residues. The germline CDR1 and CDR2 sequences are ENHRY and SYGVKD.

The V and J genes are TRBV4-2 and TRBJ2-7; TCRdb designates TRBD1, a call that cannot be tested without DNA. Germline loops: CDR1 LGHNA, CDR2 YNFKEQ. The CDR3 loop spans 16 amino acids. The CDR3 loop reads CASSQEFVWTTYEQYF.

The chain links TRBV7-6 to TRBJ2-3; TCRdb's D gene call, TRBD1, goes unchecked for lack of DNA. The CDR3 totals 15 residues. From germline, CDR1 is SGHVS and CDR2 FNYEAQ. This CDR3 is CASSLGYPGTDTQYF.

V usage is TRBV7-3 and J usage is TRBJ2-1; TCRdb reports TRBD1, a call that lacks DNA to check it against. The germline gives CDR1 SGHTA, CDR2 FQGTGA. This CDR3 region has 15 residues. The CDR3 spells CASSPLASTYNEQFF.

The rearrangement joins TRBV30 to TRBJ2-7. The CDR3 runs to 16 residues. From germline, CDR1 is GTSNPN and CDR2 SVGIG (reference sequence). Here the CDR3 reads CAWSSLSLGGSYEQYF.

The CDR3: CASSGPQDEQFF. The chain carries TRBV7-9 and TRBJ2-1. Germline V lookup: CDR1 SEHNR, CDR2 FQNEAQ (reference sequence). This CDR3 is 12 amino acids long.

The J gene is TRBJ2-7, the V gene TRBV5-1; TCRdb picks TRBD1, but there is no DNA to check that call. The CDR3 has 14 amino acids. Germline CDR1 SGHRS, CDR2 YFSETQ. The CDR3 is CASSTDPGPYEQYF.

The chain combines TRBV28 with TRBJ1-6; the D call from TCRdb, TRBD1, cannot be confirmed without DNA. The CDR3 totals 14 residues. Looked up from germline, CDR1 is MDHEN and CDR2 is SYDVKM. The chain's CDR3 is CASSLTGDNSPLHF.